A selection of T cell receptor beta chains follows, all from one sample in a study of T-cell reconstitution after alpha-beta-depleted transplantation in children. TCRdb re-derived calls from the PCR reads in MiXCR, one entry per CDR3 protein. The table lists around 670,000 distinct CDR3 sequences, 13% of them singletons. This specimen consisted of PBMCs, obtained before TCRalphabeta/CD19-depleted stem cell transplant. Receptors were obtained from a girl aged 2 to 10 with congenital amegakaryocytic thrombocytopenia, due to receive a stem cell transplant. The CDR3 runs from the conserved cysteine through the conserved F or W. Fields, in order: J gene, V gene, CDR3 protein.

TRBJ2-7,TRBV28,CASSLSGTGGEQYF
TRBJ2-1,TRBV20-1,CSARPLMAGGSEQFF
TRBJ2-7,TRBV6-5,CASSTSTSPFEQYF
TRBJ1-1,TRBV20-1,CSARDPVGGTEAFF
TRBJ2-1,TRBV6-1,CASSEGLLGNEQFF
TRBJ2-5,TRBV5-1,CATTGSRDGVETQYF
TRBJ1-1,TRBV11-1,CASSLVITMTERNTEAFF
TRBJ2-3,TRBV11-1,CASSLAPGRRTGSPTDTQYF
TRBJ2-5,TRBV29-1,CSVEVSGTETQYF
TRBJ2-7,TRBV29-1,CSAHKDRGSEQYF
TRBJ2-4,TRBV12-3/TRBV12-4,CASSRYSGSYDKNIQYF
TRBJ2-3,TRBV14,CASSRRPGQLTDTQYF
TRBJ1-4,TRBV7-2,CASSRAGGNEKLFF
TRBJ2-5,TRBV5-1,CASSWSRSLAGGRVEYF
TRBJ2-1,TRBV10-2,CASREGLAGIYNEQFF
TRBJ1-4,TRBV4-1,CASSEGSATTNEKLFF
TRBJ2-3,TRBV7-2,CASSTGGSTDTQYF
TRBJ2-3,TRBV29-1,CSGYRASELTDTQYF